This is a list of T cell receptor beta chains from one sample in a study of T cells in Graves' hyperthyroidism and ophthalmopathy. TCRdb used MiXCR to reprocess the multiplex PCR reads, holding one entry per CDR3 protein. The sample lists over 250,000 distinct CDR3 sequences; roughly 13% were seen once. The material sequenced was blood. Source of these receptors: a woman in her forties with Graves' ophthalmopathy. CDR3s include the opening cysteine and the closing phenylalanine or tryptophan. A D gene is named only where the DNA matches it firmly. For some rows the clone size is stated as once, few or many, or as a class when expanded; others skip it.

V gene	clone size	D gene	J gene	CDR3 protein	CDR3 DNA
TRBV10-2	many	-	TRBJ2-2	CASSDSWRASAGELFF	TGCGCCAGCAGTGACTCCTGGAGGGCTAGTGCCGGGGAGCTGTTTTTT
TRBV9	many	TRBD2	TRBJ2-2	CASSVAELAVNTGELFF	TGTGCCAGCAGCGTAGCTGAACTAGCGGTGAACACCGGGGAGCTGTTTTTT
TRBV29-1	-	-	TRBJ2-1	CSVETATPSSYNEQFF	TGCAGCGTTGAGACAGCCACCCCGAGCTCCTACAATGAGCAGTTCTTC
TRBV19	few	TRBD1	TRBJ1-1	CASDNLRWGQGGFGTEAFF	TGTGCCAGCGATAATCTTCGGTGGGGACAGGGAGGGTTTGGGACTGAAGCTTTCTTT
TRBV5-1	few	-	TRBJ2-1	CASSLGATSLINEQFF	TGCGCCAGCAGCTTGGGCGCGACATCTCTTATCAATGAGCAGTTCTTC
TRBV9	-	-	TRBJ1-2	CASSSPTGSYGYTF	TGTGCCAGCAGCTCCCCGACAGGTTCCTATGGCTACACCTTC
TRBV7-3	-	-	TRBJ2-3	CASSPLAEDTQYF	TGTGCCAGCAGCCCTTTAGCGGAAGATACGCAGTATTTT
TRBV7-9	many	-	TRBJ2-1	CASSFGEFEQFF	TGTGCCAGCAGCTTTGGGGAGTTTGAGCAGTTCTTC
TRBV6-2/TRBV6-3	many	-	TRBJ2-3	CASSAGAFTDTQYF	TGTGCCAGCAGTGCGGGGGCTTTCACAGATACGCAGTATTTT
TRBV7-9	many	-	TRBJ2-3	CASSSVWEMGTDTQYF	TGTGCCAGCAGCTCGGTGTGGGAGATGGGCACAGATACGCAGTATTTT
TRBV6-2/TRBV6-3	many	-	TRBJ1-5	CASSYTHLSNQPQHF	TGTGCCAGCAGTTATACGCACCTTAGCAATCAGCCCCAGCATTTT
TRBV2	many	-	TRBJ1-5	CASSDHSNQPQHF	TGTGCCAGCAGTGATCACAGCAATCAGCCCCAGCATTTT
TRBV18	-	-	TRBJ2-7	CASSPDLGDEQYF	TGTGCCAGCTCACCTGATCTTGGGGACGAGCAGTACTTC
TRBV25-1	-	TRBD1	TRBJ1-6	CASSDVRGQSPLHF	TGTGCCAGCAGTGATGTTAGGGGGCAGTCACCCCTCCACTTT
TRBV2	many	-	TRBJ2-7	CASSSTSREYEQYF	TGTGCCAGCAGTTCTACGAGTCGGGAGTACGAGCAGTACTTC
TRBV29-1	many	-	TRBJ2-5	CSVEEGRQTQYF	TGCAGCGTTGAGGAGGGGAGGCAGACCCAGTACTTC
TRBV12-3/TRBV12-4	many	-	TRBJ2-7	CASSYQSSYEQYF	TGTGCCAGCAGTTACCAATCCTCCTACGAGCAGTACTTC
TRBV2	many	TRBD1	TRBJ1-6	CASSARGRGGYSPLHF	TGTGCCAGCAGTGCCAGGGGGCGGGGGGGGTATTCACCCCTCCACTTT
TRBV28	many	TRBD1	TRBJ2-1	CASRFRDREYEQFF	TGTGCCAGCAGGTTCCGGGACAGAGAATATGAGCAGTTCTTC
TRBV27	many	-	TRBJ1-5	CASRGTGGSNQPQHF	TGTGCCAGCAGGGGAACTGGGGGCAGCAATCAGCCCCAGCATTTT
TRBV6-6	-	-	TRBJ1-1	CASSYPSVGGTEAFF	TGTGCCAGCAGTTACCCCTCCGTGGGGGGTACTGAAGCTTTCTTT
TRBV10-3	many	-	TRBJ1-5	CAISPRGDQPQHF	TGTGCCATCAGCCCAAGGGGGGATCAGCCCCAGCATTTT
TRBV7-9	-	TRBD1	TRBJ2-5	CASSSIGQGQETQYF	TGTGCCAGCAGCTCTATTGGACAGGGCCAAGAGACCCAGTACTTC
TRBV20-1	many	TRBD1	TRBJ1-2	CSAPGQGSGYTF	TGCAGTGCCCCGGGACAGGGTTCCGGCTACACCTTC
TRBV2	many	-	TRBJ2-7	CASDGVTSLDYEQYF	TGTGCCAGTGATGGGGTGACTTCCTTAGACTACGAGCAGTACTTC
TRBV5-4	few	-	TRBJ2-3	CASSLRLASDTQYF	TGTGCCAGCAGCTTGCGATTAGCGTCAGATACGCAGTATTTT
TRBV7-8	-	-	TRBJ1-5	CACSLSNQPQHF	TGTGCCTGCAGCTTAAGTAATCAGCCCCAGCATTTT
TRBV29-1	-	-	TRBJ1-1	CSVIRQPTEAFF	TGCAGCGTTATCCGACAGCCCACTGAAGCTTTCTTT
TRBV5-1	-	-	TRBJ1-1	CASSPRKTDEAFF	TGCGCCAGCAGCCCTAGGAAGACAGATGAGGCTTTCTTT
TRBV20-1	few	TRBD1	TRBJ2-1	CSADDRGRLYNEQFF	TGCAGTGCAGATGACAGGGGGCGGTTGTACAATGAGCAGTTCTTC
TRBV2	-	-	TRBJ2-7	CASSEAQRGRYYEQYF	TGTGCCAGCAGTGAAGCGCAACGGGGAAGGTACTACGAGCAGTACTTC
TRBV7-2	many	TRBD1	TRBJ1-5	CASSWTGLSNQPQHF	TGTGCCAGCAGCTGGACAGGGCTTAGCAATCAGCCCCAGCATTTT
TRBV7-2	many	-	TRBJ2-2	CASSSATGTGELFF	TGTGCCAGCAGTTCGGCCACAGGGACCGGGGAGCTGTTTTTT
TRBV29-1	many	-	TRBJ1-1	CSVEDSLGNTEAFF	TGCAGCGTTGAAGATTCGCTGGGGAACACTGAAGCTTTCTTT
TRBV11-2	many	-	TRBJ2-3	CASSLRWDAVADTQYF	TGTGCCAGCAGCTTACGTTGGGACGCTGTAGCAGATACGCAGTATTTT
TRBV10-2	few	TRBD2	TRBJ2-1	CASSESALAGDEQFF	TGCGCCAGCAGTGAGTCTGCACTAGCGGGGGACGAGCAGTTCTTC
TRBV2	many	-	TRBJ1-2	CASTIIHGYTF	TGTGCCAGCACTATAATCCATGGCTACACCTTC
TRBV27	many	-	TRBJ2-1	CASTGGLKNEQFF	TGTGCCAGCACCGGAGGGTTGAAGAATGAGCAGTTCTTC
TRBV27	few	-	TRBJ2-7	CASSPRRGSYEQYF	TGTGCCAGCAGTCCCCGGAGAGGCTCCTACGAGCAGTACTTC
TRBV19	many	-	TRBJ2-5	CASSIGGTHQETQYF	TGTGCCAGTAGTATCGGGGGGACACATCAAGAGACCCAGTACTTC
TRBV25-1	many	TRBD2	TRBJ2-1	CASSTLAGVEYNEQFF	TGTGCCAGCAGTACCTTAGCGGGAGTTGAATACAATGAGCAGTTCTTC
TRBV28	-	TRBD1	TRBJ2-5	CASSEQGIGGAETQYF	TGTGCCAGCAGTGAACAGGGGATAGGGGGCGCGGAGACCCAGTACTTC
TRBV2	many	TRBD2	TRBJ2-1	CASSKGLAGRSSYNEQFF	TGTGCCAGCAGTAAGGGACTAGCGGGGCGGAGCTCCTACAATGAGCAGTTCTTC
TRBV20-1	many	-	TRBJ1-3	CSASTDAGNTIYF	TGCAGTGCTTCAACCGACGCTGGAAACACCATATATTTT
TRBV3-1	few	TRBD2	TRBJ2-7	CASSQDLVTSGGYEQYF	TGTGCCAGCAGCCAAGATCTTGTCACTAGCGGGGGTTACGAGCAGTACTTC
TRBV19	few	TRBD1	TRBJ2-6	CATLRAGTGFSGANVLTF	TGTGCCACCCTGAGGGCCGGGACAGGGTTCTCCGGGGCCAACGTCCTGACTTTC
TRBV5-1	many	-	TRBJ1-5	CASSSDGTNQPQHF	TGCGCCAGCAGCTCGGACGGGACTAATCAGCCCCAGCATTTT
TRBV18	few	-	TRBJ1-4	CASSPGQSNEKLFF	TGTGCCAGCTCACCCGGACAGTCAAATGAAAAACTGTTTTTT
TRBV28	many	-	TRBJ1-1	CASSFPGATEAFF	TGTGCCAGCAGTTTTCCCGGGGCCACTGAAGCTTTCTTT
TRBV2	-	TRBD1	TRBJ1-1	CASRQGVNTEALF	TGTGCCAGTCGACAGGGCGTTAACACTGAAGCTCTCTTT
TRBV3-1	many	-	TRBJ2-5	CASSQMETQYF	TGTGCCAGCAGCCAAATGGAGACCCAGTACTTC